One sample yielded the 3 T cell receptor beta chains listed below, sequenced in a study of T cells in Graves' hyperthyroidism and ophthalmopathy. Amplification targeted TCR beta CDR3 regions from RNA transcripts. The TCR CDR3 was amplified in a first-round RT-PCR using the HTBI primer set. TCRdb reprocessed the multiplex PCR reads with MiXCR, giving one entry per CDR3 protein. Here the sample spans almost 600,000 distinct CDR3 sequences, about 15% being singletons. Sequencing was carried out using blood. These receptors were taken from a woman in her thirties with Graves' hyperthyroidism that later progressed to Graves' ophthalmopathy.

At least ten counts were recorded for this clonotype. This rearrangement joins TRBV13 to TRBJ2-5; perhaps D is TRBD1 or TRBD2 (5 bases each). V was pared by 3 bases and J by 1 base, with 9 bases between. The germline V gene has CDR1 PRHDT and CDR2 FYEKMQ (reference sequence). This CDR3 contains 14 residues. CDR3 coding DNA: TGTGCCAGCAGCTTCCCCGGGGCCCAAGAGACCCAGTACTTC. Translation: CASSFPGAQETQYF.

This clonotype has at least ten counts. The chain carries TRBV6-5 and TRBJ2-4, with 11 bases identical to TRBD1. The ends lost 4 bases at V and 2 bases at J; junction bases unmatched: 10. The CDR3 length is 18 residues. CDR1 is MNHEY and CDR2 is SVGAGI in the germline V gene. The CDR3 reads CASSSRTGGGYSKNIQYF. In nucleotides, the CDR3 is TGTGCCAGCAGTTCTCGGACAGGGGGCGGTTATTCCAAAAACATTCAGTACTTC.

The sample holds many counts of this clonotype. V and J are TRBV30 and TRBJ2-7; no reliable D call. The germline V gene has CDR1 GTSNPN and CDR2 SVGIG (reference sequence). The V gene lost 0 bases and the J gene lost 5 bases, with 8 bases spanning the gap. The CDR3 has 12 amino acids. For the CDR3, the DNA is TGTGCCTGGAGTGTAACGGGCCACGAGCAGTACTTC. It translates to CAWSVTGHEQYF.